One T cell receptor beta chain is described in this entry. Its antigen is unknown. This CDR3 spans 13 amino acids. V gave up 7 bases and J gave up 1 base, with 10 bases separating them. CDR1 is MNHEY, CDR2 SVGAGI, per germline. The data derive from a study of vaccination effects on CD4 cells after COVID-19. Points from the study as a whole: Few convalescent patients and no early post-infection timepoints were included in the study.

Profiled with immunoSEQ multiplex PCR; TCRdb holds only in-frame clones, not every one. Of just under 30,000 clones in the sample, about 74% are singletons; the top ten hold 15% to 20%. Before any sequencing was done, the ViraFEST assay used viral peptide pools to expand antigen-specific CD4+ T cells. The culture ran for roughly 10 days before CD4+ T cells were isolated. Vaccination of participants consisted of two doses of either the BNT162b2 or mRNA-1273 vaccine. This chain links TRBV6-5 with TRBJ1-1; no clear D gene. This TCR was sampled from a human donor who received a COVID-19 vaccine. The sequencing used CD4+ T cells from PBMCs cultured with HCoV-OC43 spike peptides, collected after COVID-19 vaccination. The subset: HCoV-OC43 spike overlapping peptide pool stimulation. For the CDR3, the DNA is TGTGCCAGCACCATCGCGGGGAACACTGAAGCTTTCTTT. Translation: CASTIAGNTEAFF.